This T cell receptor (beta chain) was sequenced in a study of cytomegalovirus exposure and HLA in healthy donors. The study's findings and limits: Altogether, 160 or so TCR beta chains were recorded as cytomegalovirus-associated. It was found in a later analysis that first-cohort TCR clusters tended to co-occur in the 120 validation repertoires. Testing in vitro showed a few CMV-associated chains specific for CMV antigens.

About this clone: The antigen remains undetermined.

The repertoire was sequenced with immunoSEQ multiplex PCR; TCRdb's copy has only in-frame clones and lacks some. This table has fewer than 150,000 clones, around 90% appearing once. The validation cohort, a group of 100 to 150 subjects, included the donors and was separate from the roughly 670-subject first cohort. From germline, CDR1 is MGHDK and CDR2 SYGVNS. V was clipped by 4 bases and J by 8 bases; unmatched bases: 12. This CDR3 is 16 amino acids long. The chain combines TRBV25-1 with TRBJ2-1; 9 bases fit TRBD2. Sequencing was carried out using PBMCs. The origin of this receptor is a woman younger than 35 in good health and CMV-seropositive. In DNA form, the CDR3 reads TGTGCCAGCAGTGCCGCGGGAGGGCGCCCAGGGGATGAGCAGTTCTTC. Translation: CASSAAGGRPGDEQFF.